The sequence of this T cell receptor beta chain was determined in a study of spatial heterogeneity in lung cancer (dated by TCRdb to about 2019). Study-wide context: Beta-chain transcripts were consistently detected in greater numbers than alpha-chain transcripts, which likely reflected higher beta-chain transcript abundance. In non-small cell lung cancer, the study made a quantitative comparison of TCR alpha and beta repertoires among multiple tumor regions, matched nontumor lung and blood. At surgery, both alpha and beta chains were TCR-sequenced in fewer than 250 tumor regions, 64 matched nontumor lung samples and around 50 PBMC samples. In the raw uncorrected reads, each unique combination of TCR and UMI appeared more than ten times on average. In tumor regions, TCR transcript counts showed a strong correlation with a T cell transcriptional module score derived from matched bulk RNA-seq. TCR repertoire features were related to nonsynonymous mutation counts determined by whole-exome sequencing of tumor tissue.

The sample's time point label is to be understood as: sample taken at primary tumor resection. The donors were more than 60 patients from the lung TRACERx cohort who had early-stage, untreated non-small cell lung cancer. Without any cell sorting, TCR sequencing was performed on whole RNA extracted either from tumor and nontumor lung tissue or from cryopreserved PBMC samples. A patient was chosen for TCR sequencing only when enough RNA was available from at least two tumor regions. Tumor and adjacent nontumor lung specimens were reviewed by a lung pathologist before selection. For CDR1 and CDR2, the germline V gene lists SQVTM and ANQGSEA. The CDR3 holds 13 amino acids from the cysteine to the phenylalanine. Of all the DNA, just the CDR3 is kept, 39 bases in frame from base 1. V is reduced by 5 bases and J by 5 bases, leaving a spacing of 15 bases between them. General findings and caveats noted by the study authors: Counts of ubiquitous and regional expanded TCRs were found to correlate with counts of ubiquitous and regional nonsynonymous mutations, respectively. TCR-seq coverage of tumor T cells was estimated to be only approximately 7% for alpha chains and roughly 13% for beta chains. Confirming at a functional level the hypothesis that regional TCRs recognize regional mutations was considered to require additional single-cell paired TCR alpha and beta sequencing. A correlation was observed between the number of expanded intratumoral alpha and beta TCRs and the tumor nonsynonymous mutation count.

This clonotype was picked up a small number of times. The antigen this receptor binds is unknown. Base qualities are missing; no much larger clone stands one base away. The library was obtained by 5' RACE. Instrument used: NextSeq 500. The TCR library protocol attached a unique molecular identifier to each TCR cDNA molecule to allow correction of PCR and sequencing errors. Per the source publication's procedure: TCR identification, UMI-based error correction and CDR3 extraction were all carried out with Decombinator tools. Expanded TCRs were defined as those above a frequency of 2 per 1,000, corresponding to the top 1% of the tumor frequency distribution. Expanded tumor TCRs statistically deemed absent (corrected P<0.05) from at least one tumor region were classed as regional, and all other expanded tumor TCRs were classed as ubiquitous. Rényi diversity was computed with the R vegan package after subsampling each repertoire 100 times to 5,000 TCRs. CDR3 similarity networks were built from amino acid triplet string-kernel similarity, connecting CDR3s with pairwise similarity above 0.82. TCRdb ran its own pipeline on the public reads, namely fastp trimming at Q25 and MiXCR clone calling, and kept in-frame beta chains. Under each unique CDR3 protein, matching rows form one entry showing the most common genes and DNA. Here the V and J calls rest on TCRdb's processing, not on the authors' analysis. This sample is represented by approximately 94,000 distinct CDR3 sequences; 3.5% to 5% of them were singletons. The ten largest clones represent less than 25% of the sample.

The chain uses TRBV29-1 and TRBJ1-2; TRBD1 could be the D gene, as 6 bases match. Sequenced material: lung tumor tissue, taken at surgery. This TCR was sampled from a male donor with early-stage non-small cell lung cancer. The DNA reads TGCAGCGTTTCGACAGGTGGTGGGTATGGCTACACCTTC. The encoded protein is CSVSTGGGYGYTF.